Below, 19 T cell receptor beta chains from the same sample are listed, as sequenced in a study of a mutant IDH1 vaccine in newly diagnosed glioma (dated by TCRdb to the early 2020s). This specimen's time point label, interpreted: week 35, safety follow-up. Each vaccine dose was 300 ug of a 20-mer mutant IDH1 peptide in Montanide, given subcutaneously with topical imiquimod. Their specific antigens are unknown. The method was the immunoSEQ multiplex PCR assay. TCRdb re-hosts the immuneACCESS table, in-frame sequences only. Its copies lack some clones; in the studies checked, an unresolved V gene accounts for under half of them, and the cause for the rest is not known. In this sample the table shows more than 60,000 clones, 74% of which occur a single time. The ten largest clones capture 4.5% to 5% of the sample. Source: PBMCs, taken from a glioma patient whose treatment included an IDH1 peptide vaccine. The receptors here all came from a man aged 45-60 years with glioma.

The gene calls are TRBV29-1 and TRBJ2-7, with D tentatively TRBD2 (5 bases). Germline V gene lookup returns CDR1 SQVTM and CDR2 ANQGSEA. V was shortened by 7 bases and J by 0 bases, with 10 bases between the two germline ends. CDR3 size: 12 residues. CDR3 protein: CSGGLSSYEQYF. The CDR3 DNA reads TGCAGCGGAGGACTGAGCTCCTACGAGCAGTACTTC.

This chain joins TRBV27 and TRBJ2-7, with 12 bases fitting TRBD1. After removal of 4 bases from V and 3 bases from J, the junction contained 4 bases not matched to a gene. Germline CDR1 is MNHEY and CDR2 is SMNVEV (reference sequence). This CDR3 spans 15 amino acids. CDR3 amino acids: CASSSGTGGFYEQYF. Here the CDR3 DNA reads TGTGCCAGCAGTTCCGGGACAGGGGGCTTCTACGAGCAGTACTTC.

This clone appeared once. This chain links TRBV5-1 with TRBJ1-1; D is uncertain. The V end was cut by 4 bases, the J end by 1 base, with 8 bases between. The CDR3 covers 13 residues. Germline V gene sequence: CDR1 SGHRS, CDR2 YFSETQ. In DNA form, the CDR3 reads TGCGCCAGCAGCCCTACTCCGAACACTGAAGCTTTCTTT. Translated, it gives CASSPTPNTEAFF.

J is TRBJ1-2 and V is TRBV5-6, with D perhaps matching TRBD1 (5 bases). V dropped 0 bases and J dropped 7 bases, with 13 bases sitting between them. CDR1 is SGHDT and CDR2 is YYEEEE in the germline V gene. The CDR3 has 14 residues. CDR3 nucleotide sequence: TGTGCCAGCAGCTTGGCCCCCAGGGTTCGTGGCTACACCTTC. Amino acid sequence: CASSLAPRVRGYTF.

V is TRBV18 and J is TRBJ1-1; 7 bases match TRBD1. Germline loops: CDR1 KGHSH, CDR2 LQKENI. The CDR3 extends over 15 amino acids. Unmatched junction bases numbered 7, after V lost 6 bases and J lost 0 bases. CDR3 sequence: CASSLRDSLNTEAFF. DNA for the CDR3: TGTGCCAGCTCTCTCCGGGACAGTTTGAACACTGAAGCTTTCTTT.

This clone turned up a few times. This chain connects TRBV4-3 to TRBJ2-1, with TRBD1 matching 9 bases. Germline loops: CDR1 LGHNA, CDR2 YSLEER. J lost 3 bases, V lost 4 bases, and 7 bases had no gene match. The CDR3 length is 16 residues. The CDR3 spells CASSLVPGQGYNEQFF. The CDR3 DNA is TGCGCCAGCAGCCTCGTCCCGGGACAGGGCTACAATGAGCAGTTCTTC.

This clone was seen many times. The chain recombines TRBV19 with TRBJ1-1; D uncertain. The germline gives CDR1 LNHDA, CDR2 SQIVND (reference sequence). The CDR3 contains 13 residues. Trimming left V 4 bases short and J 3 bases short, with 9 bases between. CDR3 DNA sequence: TGTGCCAGTAGTACCAATCGGGACACTGAAGCTTTCTTT. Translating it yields CASSTNRDTEAFF.

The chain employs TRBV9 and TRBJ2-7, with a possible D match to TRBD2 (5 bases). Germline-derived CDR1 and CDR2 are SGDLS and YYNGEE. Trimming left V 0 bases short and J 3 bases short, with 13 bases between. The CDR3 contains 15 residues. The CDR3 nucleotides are TGTGCCAGCAGCGTAGGGTGGGGAGTAAGCTACGAGCAGTACTTC. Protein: CASSVGWGVSYEQYF. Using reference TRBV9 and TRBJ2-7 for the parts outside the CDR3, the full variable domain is DSGVTQTPKHLITATGQRVTLRCSPRSGDLSVYWYQQSLDQGLQFLIQYYNGEERAKGNILERFSAQQFPDLHSELNLSSLELGDSALYFCASSVGWGVSYEQYFGPGTRLTVT.

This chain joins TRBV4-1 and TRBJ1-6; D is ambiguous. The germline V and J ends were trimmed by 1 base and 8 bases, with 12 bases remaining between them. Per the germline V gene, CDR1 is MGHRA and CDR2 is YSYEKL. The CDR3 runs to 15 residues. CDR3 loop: CASSQGDPGDSPLHF. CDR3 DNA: TGCGCCAGCAGCCAAGGGGATCCTGGGGATTCACCCCTCCACTTT.

CDR3 sequence: CASSLGQGLNTEAFF. The CDR3 bases are TGTGCCAGCAGCTTAGGACAGGGTTTGAACACTGAAGCTTTCTTT. The chain is built from TRBV7-2 and TRBJ1-1; the match to TRBD1 covers 7 bases. With V trimmed by 1 base and J by 0 bases, 2 bases remained unmatched. Germline V gene lookup returns CDR1 SGHTA and CDR2 FQGNSA. The CDR3 consists of 15 residues.

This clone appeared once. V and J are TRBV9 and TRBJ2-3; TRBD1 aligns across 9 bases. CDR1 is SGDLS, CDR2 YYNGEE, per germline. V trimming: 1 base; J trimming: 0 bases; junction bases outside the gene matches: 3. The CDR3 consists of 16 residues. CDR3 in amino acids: CASSVRGTGSTDTQYF. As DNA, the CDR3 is TGTGCCAGCAGCGTACGCGGGACAGGGAGCACAGATACGCAGTATTTT.

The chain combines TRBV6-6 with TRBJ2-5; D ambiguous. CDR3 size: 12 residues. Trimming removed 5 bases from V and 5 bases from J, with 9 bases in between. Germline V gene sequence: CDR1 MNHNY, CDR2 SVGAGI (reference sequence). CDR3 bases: TGTGCCAGCAGTCCGGTCGAGGAGACCCAGTACTTC. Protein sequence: CASSPVEETQYF.

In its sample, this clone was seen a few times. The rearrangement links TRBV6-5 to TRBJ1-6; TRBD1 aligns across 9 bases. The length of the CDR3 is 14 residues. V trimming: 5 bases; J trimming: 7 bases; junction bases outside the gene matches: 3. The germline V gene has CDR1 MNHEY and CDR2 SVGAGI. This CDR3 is CASSPGTGNSPLHF. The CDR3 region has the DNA TGTGCCAGCAGTCCCGGGACAGGGAATTCACCCCTCCACTTT.

CDR3 bases: TGTGCCAGCAGCCTTGCTACAGGGGCCTCCTACAATGAGCAGTTCTTC. Translation gives CASSLATGASYNEQFF. The chain uses TRBV5-4 and TRBJ2-1, with 7 bases identical to TRBD1. The CDR3 loop spans 16 amino acids. Germline V gene data show CDR1 as SGHNT and CDR2 as YYREEE (reference sequence). The V and J ends lost 4 bases and 0 bases, in that order; junction bases with no gene match: 7.

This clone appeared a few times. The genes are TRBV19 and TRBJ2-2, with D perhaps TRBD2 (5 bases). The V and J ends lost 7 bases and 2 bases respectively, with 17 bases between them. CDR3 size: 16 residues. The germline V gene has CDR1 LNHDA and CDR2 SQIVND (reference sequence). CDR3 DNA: TGTGCCAGTACCTTAACTAGTGACACAAACACCGGGGAGCTGTTTTTT. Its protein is CASTLTSDTNTGELFF.

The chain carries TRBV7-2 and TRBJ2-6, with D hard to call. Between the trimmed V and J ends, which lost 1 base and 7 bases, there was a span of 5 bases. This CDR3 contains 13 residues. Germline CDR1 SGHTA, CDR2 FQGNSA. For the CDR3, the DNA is TGTGCCAGCAGCTTAGGGGGAGCCAACGTCCTGACTTTC. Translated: CASSLGGANVLTF. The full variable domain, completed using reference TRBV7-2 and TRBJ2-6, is GAGVSQSPSNKVTEKGKDVELRCDPISGHTALYWYRQSLGQGLEFLIYFQGNSAPDKSGLPSDRFSAERTGGSVSTLTIQRTQQEDSAVYLCASSLGGANVLTFGAGSRLTVL.

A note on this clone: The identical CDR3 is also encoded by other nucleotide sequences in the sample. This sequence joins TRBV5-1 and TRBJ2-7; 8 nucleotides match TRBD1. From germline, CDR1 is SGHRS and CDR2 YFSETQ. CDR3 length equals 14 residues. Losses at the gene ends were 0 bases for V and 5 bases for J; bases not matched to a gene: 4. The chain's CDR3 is CASSLGGTGNEQYF. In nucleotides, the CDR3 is TGCGCCAGCAGCTTGGGTGGGACAGGAAACGAGCAGTACTTC.

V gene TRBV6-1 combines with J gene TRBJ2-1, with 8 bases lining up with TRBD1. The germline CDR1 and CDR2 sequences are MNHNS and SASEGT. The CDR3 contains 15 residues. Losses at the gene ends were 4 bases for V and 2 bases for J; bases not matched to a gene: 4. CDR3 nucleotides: TGTGCCAGCAGTGCGGGGACAGGCGCCTACAATGAGCAGTTCTTC. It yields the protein CASSAGTGAYNEQFF.

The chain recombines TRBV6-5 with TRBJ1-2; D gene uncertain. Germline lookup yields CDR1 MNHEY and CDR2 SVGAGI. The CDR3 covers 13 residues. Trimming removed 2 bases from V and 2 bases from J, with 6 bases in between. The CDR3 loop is CASSYQLNYGYTF. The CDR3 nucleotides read TGTGCCAGCAGTTACCAATTAAACTATGGCTACACCTTC.